The rows below give T cell receptor beta chains drawn from one sample of a study of shared clonotypes between healthy human individuals. The method was immunoSEQ multiplex PCR; TCRdb's version includes in-frame clones alone and lacks a portion of them. The sample lists about 1 million clones, 65% to 80% occurring once. Sequenced: memory CD4+ T cells sorted from blood. Receptors originate from a man younger than 30 in good health. CDR3s include the opening cysteine and the closing phenylalanine or tryptophan.

V: TRBV5-1
J: TRBJ1-1
CDR3: CASSLIGGSFTEAFF

V: TRBV5-5
J: TRBJ1-2
CDR3: CASSLPTGAHYGYTF

V: TRBV9
J: TRBJ2-2
CDR3: CASRPGLAGGPGELFF

V: TRBV30
J: TRBJ2-2
CDR3: CAWCKPGQGITGELFF

V: TRBV19
J: TRBJ1-1
CDR3: CASSIQGLTEAFF

V: TRBV11-2
J: TRBJ2-1
CDR3: CASRNRSGGAREQFF

V: TRBV13
J: TRBJ1-2
CDR3: CASSYDPPRGYTF

V: TRBV5-1
J: TRBJ2-7
CDR3: CASSLTGGNYEQYF

V: TRBV6-6
J: TRBJ2-3
CDR3: CASESSGDTQYF

V: TRBV10-3
J: TRBJ2-6
CDR3: CAISESSSGSSGANVLTF

V: TRBV7-2
J: TRBJ2-3
CDR3: CASSFPGHDTQYF

V: TRBV6-1
J: TRBJ2-3
CDR3: CASSEAGDTQYF

V: TRBV11-2
J: TRBJ1-6
CDR3: CASSLPGNSPLHF

V: TRBV7-2
J: TRBJ2-7
CDR3: CASSLGEQGVYEQYF

V: TRBV6-4
J: TRBJ1-5
CDR3: CASSDANQPQHF

V: TRBV9
J: TRBJ1-3
CDR3: CASSETGTSSGNTIYF

V: TRBV7-2
J: TRBJ2-2
CDR3: CASRLSGGATGELFF

V: TRBV19
J: TRBJ2-3
CDR3: CASSTRQKGTQYF

V: TRBV4-3
J: TRBJ2-1
CDR3: CASSQDRSGSFYEQFF

V: TRBV19
J: TRBJ1-1
CDR3: CASSIGREKNTEAFF

V: TRBV19
J: TRBJ1-2
CDR3: CASSITGVVYGYTF

V: TRBV30
J: TRBJ1-3
CDR3: CAWSVQAGNTIYF

V: TRBV7-2
J: TRBJ2-1
CDR3: CASSKRDQRNEQFF

V: TRBV2
J: TRBJ2-3
CDR3: CASSETQGATDTQYF

V: TRBV5-1
J: TRBJ2-2
CDR3: CASRLGGFSTGELFF

V: TRBV7-9
J: TRBJ2-3
CDR3: CASSPGGDRGPDTQYF

V: TRBV4-2
J: TRBJ1-6
CDR3: CASSPGQGSPLHF

V: TRBV2
J: TRBJ2-3
CDR3: CASSVGGGYVDTQYF

V: TRBV19
J: TRBJ1-4
CDR3: CASSIIPGQGNEKLFF

V: TRBV27
J: TRBJ2-5
CDR3: CASSLGDRETQYF

V: TRBV5-1
J: TRBJ2-7
CDR3: CASSLMGNSYEQYF

V: TRBV2
J: TRBJ2-1
CDR3: CASTKVRSGGADEQFF

V: TRBV6-6
J: TRBJ1-2
CDR3: CASSSQEGQPYGYTF

V: TRBV15
J: TRBJ2-3
CDR3: CATSRDNSRVETQYF

V: TRBV6-6
J: TRBJ1-5
CDR3: CASRSGGKGNQPQHF

V: TRBV5-4
J: TRBJ2-3
CDR3: CASSLSGLVTTDTQYF

V: TRBV5-5
J: TRBJ1-1
CDR3: CASSFRGGPGNTEAFF

V: TRBV4-1
J: TRBJ2-3
CDR3: CASSHWERGQSDTQYF

V: TRBV10-3
J: TRBJ2-1
CDR3: CAISEQALTDAFF

V: TRBV27
J: TRBJ2-7
CDR3: CASSLERTAYEQYF

V: TRBV19
J: TRBJ1-5
CDR3: CASRRDSNSNQPQHF

V: TRBV28
J: TRBJ1-1
CDR3: CASSITVVHTEAFF

V: TRBV7-9
J: TRBJ1-4
CDR3: CASSLGGLITNEKLFF

V: TRBV5-1
J: TRBJ1-1
CDR3: CASSLQGQGVGTEAFF

V: TRBV19
J: TRBJ2-3
CDR3: CASRGVAGATDTQYF